These 22 T cell receptor beta chains share one sample of origin, sequenced in a study of shared clonotypes between healthy human individuals. The method was immunoSEQ multiplex PCR; TCRdb's version includes in-frame clones alone and lacks a portion of them. This sample carries hundreds of thousands of clones, 90% to 95% of them seen once, and the ten largest clones take about 0.11%. Only CD45RO-negative cells positively selected for CCR7 counted as naive CD8 cells, so terminally differentiated effector memory CD45RA+ cells were excluded. The sample consisted of naive CD8+ T cells sorted from blood. Receptor source: a woman aged 25 to 39 in good health.

In the case of this clone: This CDR3 is also generated by other DNA sequences in the sample. The chain has TRBV28 and TRBJ2-7, with unresolved D. The V gene lost 3 bases and the J gene lost 3 bases, with 3 bases spanning the gap. Looked up from germline, CDR1 is MDHEN and CDR2 is SYDVKM. This CDR3 is built from 11 residues. The CDR3 reads CASSFSYEQYF. As DNA, the CDR3 is TGTGCCAGCAGTTTTAGCTACGAGCAGTACTTC.

The chain recombines TRBV20-1 with TRBJ1-2; no firm D call. Trimming left V 1 base short and J 6 bases short, with 6 bases between. CDR1 and CDR2 (germline): DFQATT, SNEGSKA (reference sequence). This CDR3 comprises 11 residues. DNA of the CDR3: TGCAGTGCTAGAGCGGGGAATGGCTACACCTTC. Its translation is CSARAGNGYTF.

The chain combines TRBV19 with TRBJ2-5, with D possibly TRBD2 on 6 matching bases. The J call may be mistaken, given a closer DNA end match to TRBJ2-7. The CDR3 is 14 amino acids. The germline CDR1 and CDR2 sequences are LNHDA and SQIVND (reference sequence). CDR3 residues: CASSYGAGGYEQYF. The CDR3 DNA reads TGTGCCAGTAGCTACGGGGCCGGGGGCTACGAGCAGTACTTC.

This chain uses TRBV19 with TRBJ2-5; 11 positions agree with TRBD2. The J call is in doubt because the DNA end fits TRBJ2-7 better. Per germline, CDR1 LNHDA and CDR2 SQIVND (reference sequence). The CDR3 extends over 14 amino acids. Here the CDR3 DNA reads TGTGCCAGTAGCCCCGGGACTAGCGGTTACGAGCAGTACTTC. Amino acid sequence: CASSPGTSGYEQYF.

V gene TRBV19 combines with J gene TRBJ2-2; D is ambiguous. Germline values: CDR1 LNHDA, CDR2 SQIVND (reference sequence). CDR3 size: 16 residues. V was pared by 3 bases and J by 7 bases, with 18 bases between. CDR3 residues: CASSIVVTFPHGELFF. DNA of the CDR3: TGTGCCAGTAGTATTGTTGTTACGTTTCCACACGGGGAGCTGTTTTTT.

The chain combines TRBV9 with TRBJ2-3; D call uncertain. The CDR3 consists of 11 residues. The V gene's germline CDR1 is SGDLS and CDR2 YYNGEE. V was trimmed by 4 bases and J by 5 bases, leaving 5 bases between them. CDR3 amino acids: CASSSGDTQYF. CDR3 bases: TGTGCCAGCAGCTCAGGAGATACGCAGTATTTT.

This clone was seen only once. The chain has TRBV25-1 and TRBJ2-1; 10 bases are shared with TRBD2. The V gene end was trimmed by 0 bases and the J gene end by 7 bases; junction bases not matched to a gene: 6. CDR3 size: 16 residues. CDR1 and CDR2 (germline): MGHDK, SYGVNS. CDR3 sequence: CASSEYGAGGPNEQFF. Written as DNA, the CDR3 is TGTGCCAGCAGTGAATATGGAGCGGGAGGGCCTAATGAGCAGTTCTTC.

Details on this clone: The junction differs from germline at one of its ends, possibly a read error. The CDR3 nucleotides read TGTGCCAGCAGCACGCCGACAGGGATCGGTTACGGGCAGTACTTC. The encoded protein is CASSTPTGIGYGQYF. The genes are TRBV7-8 and TRBJ2-7; 7 positions match TRBD1. Germline V gene sequence: CDR1 SGHVS, CDR2 FQNEAQ. This CDR3 has 15 residues.

The CDR3 spells CASNSGGYEQYF. DNA of the CDR3: TGTGCCAGCAACAGCGGGGGGTACGAGCAGTACTTC. The chain joins TRBV7-6 to TRBJ2-7; 9 nucleotides line up with TRBD2. Losses at the gene ends were 7 bases for V and 4 bases for J; bases not matched to a gene: 2. Germline V lookup: CDR1 SGHVS, CDR2 FNYEAQ. This CDR3 comprises 12 residues. Full variable domain (rest looked up from reference TRBV7-6 and TRBJ2-7): GAGVSQSPRYKVTKRGQDVALRCDPISGHVSLYWYRQALGQGPEFLTYFNYEAQQDKSGLPNDRFSAERPEGSISTLTIQRTEQRDSAMYRCASNSGGYEQYFGPGTRLTVT.

For this clone: Additional DNA sequences in this sample encode the identical CDR3. The chain recombines TRBV28 with TRBJ2-7; D remains ambiguous. This CDR3 has 13 residues. The V and J ends lost 2 bases and 2 bases respectively, with 7 bases between them. From germline, CDR1 is MDHEN and CDR2 SYDVKM. CDR3 protein: CASSLRPPYEQYF. In nucleotides, the CDR3 is TGTGCCAGCAGTTTAAGGCCCCCCTACGAGCAGTACTTC.

As to this clone: This specimen includes other DNA sequences encoding the same CDR3. The rearrangement links TRBV5-1 to TRBJ2-1, with D unclear. Per the germline V gene, CDR1 is SGHRS and CDR2 is YFSETQ. Trimming pared 0 bases from V and 0 bases from J, leaving 4 bases between. CDR3 length: 14 residues. The CDR3 sequence is CASSLASSYNEQFF. The CDR3 nucleotides are TGCGCCAGCAGCTTGGCTAGCTCCTACAATGAGCAGTTCTTC. Full variable domain (rest looked up from reference TRBV5-1 and TRBJ2-1): KAGVTQTPRYLIKTRGQQVTLSCSPISGHRSVSWYQQTPGQGLQFLFEYFSETQRNKGNFPGRFSGRQFSNSRSEMNVSTLELGDSALYLCASSLASSYNEQFFGPGTRLTVL.

The chain couples TRBV4-2 to TRBJ1-5, with 7 bases aligning to TRBD1. Germline-derived CDR1 and CDR2 are LGHNA and YNFKEQ. The CDR3 runs 17 residues. The junction had 11 bases not matched to a gene; V was cut back by 0 bases and J by 6 bases. The CDR3 DNA reads as TGTGCCAGCAGCCAAGAGACTAACAGGGGACTAAGTCAGCCCCAGCATTTT. Translated: CASSQETNRGLSQPQHF.

The chain has TRBV13 and TRBJ2-7; TRBD1 matches 7 bases. CDR1 and CDR2 (germline): PRHDT, FYEKMQ (reference sequence). V dropped 5 bases and J dropped 6; count of bases not matched to a gene: 7. The CDR3 contains 13 residues. The CDR3 DNA sequence: TGTGCCAGCAGCCGGGACAGCCCCGGCGAGCAGTACTTC. Its protein product is CASSRDSPGEQYF.

The chain carries TRBV28 and TRBJ2-7; perhaps TRBD1 as D (5 bases). V lost 3 bases to trimming and J lost 3 bases, with 12 bases between them. CDR1 is MDHEN, CDR2 SYDVKM, per germline. There are 14 residues in the CDR3. CDR3 residues: CASSFQGDGYEQYF. CDR3 in DNA: TGTGCCAGCAGTTTCCAGGGTGACGGCTACGAGCAGTACTTC. The full variable domain, with the rest looked up from reference TRBV28 and TRBJ2-7, is DVKVTQSSRYLVKRTGEKVFLECVQDMDHENMFWYRQDPGLGLRLIYFSYDVKMKEKGDIPEGYSVSREKKERFSLILESASTNQTSMYLCASSFQGDGYEQYFGPGTRLTVT.

This clone was seen just once. The rearrangement uses TRBV6-5 and TRBJ2-2; TRBD2 might be the D (5 bases). V was clipped by 5 bases and J by 6 bases, with 13 bases between them. CDR1 and CDR2 from the germline V gene are MNHEY and SVGAGI. The length of the CDR3 is 14 residues. The CDR3 nucleotides read TGTGCCAGCAGTCCAACTAGTGAGGCCGGGGAGCTGTTTTTT. Amino acids: CASSPTSEAGELFF.

V usage is TRBV9 and J usage is TRBJ2-2, with 16 bases fitting TRBD2. Germline V gene data show CDR1 as SGDLS and CDR2 as YYNGEE. The ends lost 3 bases at V and 4 bases at J; junction bases unmatched: 6. The CDR3 extends over 18 amino acids. The CDR3 here is CASSGGTSGRARTGELFF. The CDR3 DNA sequence: TGTGCCAGCAGCGGCGGGACTAGCGGGAGGGCCCGCACCGGGGAGCTGTTTTTT.

V gene TRBV28 combines with J gene TRBJ1-2; weak D call: TRBD1 (6 bases). Per the germline V gene, CDR1 is MDHEN and CDR2 is SYDVKM. This CDR3 is 14 amino acids long. V was pared by 7 bases and J by 2 bases, with 14 bases between. The CDR3 loop is CASTLRGPNYGYTF. The CDR3 coding sequence is TGTGCCAGCACCCTCAGGGGTCCAAACTATGGCTACACCTTC.

The V call is TRBV16, the J call TRBJ2-7; the D gene is possibly TRBD1 (6 bases). The CDR3 sequence is 15 residues long. CDR1 and CDR2 (germline): KGHSY, FQNENV. V lost 1 base and J 0 bases, leaving 10 bases between the germline ends. This CDR3 reads CASSQWDTTSYEQYF. The CDR3 coding sequence is TGTGCCAGCAGCCAATGGGACACAACCTCCTACGAGCAGTACTTC. Filled out from reference TRBV16 and TRBJ2-7, the complete variable domain reads GEEVAQTPKHLVRGEGQKAKLYCAPIKGHSYVFWYQQVLKNEFKFLISFQNENVFDETGMPKERFSAKCLPNSPCSLEIQATKLEDSAVYFCASSQWDTTSYEQYFGPGTRLTVT.

The chain recombines TRBV7-9 with TRBJ1-2; unclear D gene. The CDR3 is 13 amino acids. Looked up from germline, CDR1 is SEHNR and CDR2 is FQNEAQ (reference sequence). V shed 4 bases and J shed 2 bases, with 8 bases lying between them. CDR3 DNA: TGTGCCAGCAGCTACGACATGAACTATGGCTACACCTTC. Translation gives CASSYDMNYGYTF.

The chain uses TRBV11-1 and TRBJ2-1; 9 bases align to TRBD2. CDR1 is SGHAT and CDR2 is FQDESV in the germline V gene (reference sequence). This CDR3 comprises 15 residues. Germline trimming cut 5 bases from V and 4 bases from J; bases unmatched to any gene: 6. CDR3 coding DNA: TGTGCCAGCAGCCCGACTAGCGGCCCGTACAATGAGCAGTTCTTC. This sequence encodes CASSPTSGPYNEQFF.

This chain uses TRBV18 with TRBJ2-7; D is possibly TRBD1 or TRBD2 (6 bases each). The CDR3 totals 18 residues. Trimming pared 6 bases from V and 0 bases from J, leaving 24 bases between. Germline values: CDR1 KGHSH, CDR2 LQKENI. The CDR3 region is CASSPGGGRNPSSYEQYF. CDR3 bases: TGTGCCAGCTCCCCCGGAGGGGGGCGGAACCCGAGCTCCTACGAGCAGTACTTC.

This clone was seen only a few times. The chain couples TRBV27 to TRBJ1-2, with 7 bases aligning to TRBD1. This CDR3 spans 15 amino acids. CDR1 and CDR2 from the germline V gene are MNHEY and SMNVEV (reference sequence). Trimming at V came to 5 bases and at J to 3 bases, leaving 9 bases not matched to a gene. The chain's CDR3 is CASSLYRGGYYGYTF. CDR3 nucleotide sequence: TGTGCCAGCAGTCTATACAGAGGGGGCTACTATGGCTACACCTTC.